What follows are 21 T cell receptor beta chains derived from one specimen sequenced in a study of CD8 T cells in Susac syndrome. cDNA came from around 0.5 to 1 ug RNA primed by random hexamers. Via MiXCR, TCRdb re-called the immunoSEQ multiplex PCR reads, giving one row per CDR3 protein. The sample shows about 22,000 distinct CDR3 sequences, 90% to 95% of them seen only once. The source material was CD8+ T cells from PBMCs. These receptors were collected from a human donor in good health.

V usage is TRBV7-2 and J usage is TRBJ1-6; D is unresolved. Germline CDR1 reads SGHTA; CDR2 reads FQGNSA. The V end lost 1 base, the J end lost 6 bases, and 10 bases lay between the germline ends. The CDR3 consists of 15 residues. The CDR3 is CASSLGEGFNSPLHF. The CDR3 region has the DNA TGTGCCAGCAGCTTAGGGGAAGGGTTTAATTCACCCCTCCACTTT.

The chain carries TRBV6-2 or TRBV6-3 and TRBJ2-7; TRBD1 matches at 8 bases. Germline CDR1 reads MNHEY; CDR2 reads SVGEGT. CDR3 size: 16 residues. V was clipped by 2 bases and J by 6 bases; unmatched bases: 12. CDR3 in DNA: TGTGCCAGCAGTTACCCACCCTGGACAGGGCCCCGCGAGCAGTACTTC. Protein: CASSYPPWTGPREQYF.

The rearrangement uses TRBV7-9 and TRBJ2-3; TRBD2 agrees at 9 bases. The CDR3 totals 16 residues. Germline assignment: CDR1 SEHNR and CDR2 FQNEAQ (reference sequence). V was pared by 5 bases and J by 2 bases, with 8 bases of the junction left unmatched. The CDR3, as DNA: TGTGCCAGCAGCACGGTAGCGGGGGCACACACAGATACGCAGTATTTT. Translated, it gives CASSTVAGAHTDTQYF.

This clonotype came up once. The CDR3 sequence is CSVYSGSIHDYGYTF. The CDR3, as DNA: TGCAGCGTTTATTCAGGGTCAATTCATGACTATGGCTACACCTTC. The chain carries TRBV29-1 and TRBJ1-2; TRBD1 is a possible D gene (5 bases). The CDR3 contains 15 residues. Germline V gene lookup returns CDR1 SQVTM and CDR2 ANQGSEA. V was trimmed by 5 bases and J by 3 bases, leaving 19 bases between them.

The chain links TRBV7-9 to TRBJ1-1; TRBD1 matches at 8 bases. The CDR3 sequence is 14 residues long. Germline CDR1 reads SEHNR; CDR2 reads FQNEAQ (reference sequence). V lost 4 bases to trimming and J lost 1 base; unmatched junction nucleotides: 2. This CDR3 reads CASSSGQGNTEAFF. DNA of the CDR3: TGTGCCAGCAGCTCCGGACAGGGGAACACTGAAGCTTTCTTT.

This rearrangement joins TRBV13 to TRBJ2-1; tentatively, D is TRBD2 (5 bases). The CDR3 extends over 14 amino acids. Trimming shortened V by 4 bases and J by 1 base, and 8 bases separated the two germline ends. CDR1 and CDR2 (germline): PRHDT, FYEKMQ (reference sequence). The CDR3 DNA reads as TGTGCCAGCAGCTCTGTAGCGTCCTACAATGAGCAGTTCTTC. It codes for CASSSVASYNEQFF. Based on the CDR3 plus reference TRBV13 and TRBJ2-1, the full variable domain is AAGVIQSPRHLIKEKRETATLKCYPIPRHDTVYWYQQGPGQDPQFLISFYEKMQSDKGSIPDRFSAQQFSDYHSELNMSSLELGDSALYFCASSSVASYNEQFFGPGTRLTVL.

CDR3 coding DNA: TGTGCCAGCAACTCAGGCTATGGCTACACCTTC. It encodes CASNSGYGYTF. This chain uses TRBV12-3 or TRBV12-4 with TRBJ1-2; D ambiguous. V dropped 7 bases and J dropped 4 bases, with 7 bases sitting between them. The CDR3 is made up of 11 amino acids.

This clonotype showed up just once. J is TRBJ2-3 and V is TRBV14; D ambiguous. This CDR3 region has 16 residues. Germline CDR1 reads SGHDN; CDR2 reads FVKESK. Trimming stripped 0 bases from V and 1 base from J, with 11 bases between. The CDR3 protein is CASSQDSQIGTDTQYF. CDR3 sequence (DNA): TGTGCCAGCAGCCAAGATTCCCAGATTGGCACAGATACGCAGTATTTT.

This clonotype is a singleton in its sample. The chain links TRBV27 to TRBJ1-1; no definite D call. The CDR3 has 13 residues. Germline-derived CDR1 and CDR2 are MNHEY and SMNVEV (reference sequence). Trimming took off 4 bases at V and 6 bases at J, with 12 bases between the two ends. CDR3: CASSWGFRAEAFF. The CDR3 coding sequence is TGTGCCAGCAGTTGGGGATTTAGGGCTGAAGCTTTCTTT.

The chain carries TRBV7-2 and TRBJ2-7, with 12 bases fitting TRBD1. Germline loops: CDR1 SGHTA, CDR2 FQGNSA. J lost 3 bases, V lost 1 base, and 1 base had no gene match. This CDR3 has 15 amino acids. The CDR3 coding sequence is TGTGCCAGCAGCTTAGGGGACAGGGGGCTCTACGAGCAGTACTTC. Its protein is CASSLGDRGLYEQYF.

The rearrangement uses TRBV20-1 and TRBJ1-1, with D possibly matching TRBD1 (5 bases). The CDR3 is 19 amino acids. Germline loops: CDR1 DFQATT, CDR2 SNEGSKA (reference sequence). V gave up 0 bases and J gave up 6 bases, with 29 bases separating them. The CDR3 region has the DNA TGCAGTGCTAGAGAAGGAAGATTGGGACCAGAGGTGAGAGTAGCTGAAGCTTTCTTT. It is translated as CSAREGRLGPEVRVAEAFF.

This chain uses TRBV7-2 with TRBJ2-7; the D is unclear. CDR3 length equals 13 residues. The V and J ends lost 7 bases and 3 bases respectively, with 13 bases between them. CDR1 is SGHTA, CDR2 FQGNSA, per germline. The CDR3 coding sequence is TGTGCCAGCACCCCCTCCGCGATCTACGAGCAGTACTTC. Its protein is CASTPSAIYEQYF.

V and J are TRBV4-3 and TRBJ2-1; perhaps TRBD2 as D (5 bases). Trimming removed 5 bases at V and 4 bases at J, with 15 bases between. The germline CDR1 and CDR2 sequences are LGHNA and YSLEER. CDR3 length equals 15 residues. The CDR3 sequence: CASSARLADYNEQFF. The CDR3 DNA is TGCGCCAGCAGCGCCCGCCTAGCAGATTACAATGAGCAGTTCTTC.

This rearrangement joins TRBV5-6 to TRBJ2-1, with D possibly being TRBD1 (5 bases). CDR1 is SGHDT and CDR2 is YYEEEE in the germline V gene. Between the trimmed V and J ends, which lost 0 bases and 8 bases, there was a span of 24 bases. The CDR3 consists of 18 residues. The CDR3 region is CASSLDTGRLGALHEQFF. CDR3 nucleotide sequence: TGTGCCAGCAGCTTGGACACCGGCAGGCTTGGGGCCCTCCATGAGCAGTTCTTC.

This clonotype was seen just once. The V call is TRBV29-1, the J call TRBJ2-7; 8 nucleotides line up with TRBD1. The CDR3 is 16 residues long. Germline V gives CDR1 SQVTM, CDR2 ANQGSEA. With 3 bases clipped from V and 4 bases from J, the junction kept 14 bases outside the gene matches. CDR3 nucleotide sequence: TGCAGCGTTGAGTCCAGGGACAGAGGGGACAGGTACGAGCAGTACTTC. It codes for CSVESRDRGDRYEQYF.

CDR3 amino acids: CASSPGTGATDTQYF. CDR3 nucleotides: TGTGCCAGCAGCCCCGGGACAGGGGCCACAGATACGCAGTATTTT. The chain recombines TRBV7-9 with TRBJ2-3; 10 nucleotides match TRBD1. V gave up 5 bases and J gave up 2 bases; unmatched junction bases: 4. Germline V gene sequence: CDR1 SEHNR, CDR2 FQNEAQ (reference sequence). This CDR3 spans 15 amino acids.

The chain has TRBV15 and TRBJ2-2; no clear D. Germline lookup yields CDR1 LNHNV and CDR2 YYDKDF (reference sequence). CDR3 length equals 13 residues. V gave up 3 bases and J gave up 5 bases, with 7 bases separating them. The CDR3, as DNA: TGTGCCACCAGCAGCAGGTCGACCGGGGAGCTGTTTTTT. Amino acid sequence: CATSSRSTGELFF.

This sequence joins TRBV19 and TRBJ2-7; TRBD1 aligns across 9 bases. This CDR3 spans 15 amino acids. The J segment lost 0 bases and the V segment lost 3 bases, leaving 3 bases of the junction unmatched. Germline V gives CDR1 LNHDA, CDR2 SQIVND (reference sequence). The CDR3 loop reads CASSMDRGDSYEQYF. Written as DNA, the CDR3 is TGTGCCAGTAGTATGGACAGGGGCGACTCCTACGAGCAGTACTTC.

This clonotype is a singleton in its sample. J is TRBJ1-4 and V is TRBV20-1, with D possibly matching TRBD1 (6 bases). Germline V gene sequence: CDR1 DFQATT, CDR2 SNEGSKA (reference sequence). CDR3 size: 15 residues. V was pared by 5 bases and J by 7 bases, with 20 bases between. The CDR3 DNA reads TGCAGTGCTGCCGGTCGGGGGCGACGGGGTGAAAAACTGTTTTTT. This encodes CSAAGRGRRGEKLFF.

V usage is TRBV9 and J usage is TRBJ2-1; TRBD1 agrees at 7 bases. The CDR3 is made up of 18 amino acids. The J segment lost 3 bases and the V segment lost 0 bases, leaving 12 bases of the junction unmatched. Germline V gives CDR1 SGDLS, CDR2 YYNGEE. CDR3 loop: CASSVEGDLTGLYNEQFF. CDR3 DNA sequence: TGTGCCAGCAGCGTAGAGGGTGACTTGACAGGGCTCTACAATGAGCAGTTCTTC.

The chain couples TRBV25-1 to TRBJ2-1; 7 bases are shared with TRBD1. The V gene end was trimmed by 6 bases and the J gene end by 9 bases; junction bases not matched to a gene: 8. The CDR3 consists of 13 residues. Germline V gene lookup returns CDR1 MGHDK and CDR2 SYGVNS. The CDR3: CASRETGWGEQFF. CDR3 in DNA: TGTGCCAGCAGGGAGACAGGGTGGGGTGAGCAGTTCTTC. Together with reference TRBV25-1 and TRBJ2-1, the CDR3 gives the full variable domain: EADIYQTPRYLVIGTGKKITLECSQTMGHDKMYWYQQDPGMELHLIHYSYGVNSTEKGDLSSESTVSRIRTEHFPLTLESARPSHTSQYLCASRETGWGEQFFGPGTRLTVL.